These 6 T cell receptor beta chains share one sample of origin, sequenced in a study of metastatic and nonmetastatic thyroid tumors. Each patient came to thyroid surgery without any prior treatment (of any kind). TCRdb re-called the PCR reads via MiXCR. The table shows about 49,000 clones, with approximately 22% occurring only once. The source material was blood. Receptor source: a female donor with papillary thyroid cancer or a benign thyroid nodule (not recorded which). Some clones in this sample may be carry-over from other donors' samples.

This clone was counted ten times or more. The chain employs TRBV10-3 and TRBJ2-2; tentative D call: TRBD1 (5 bases). The CDR3 is made up of 13 amino acids. Germline loops: CDR1 ENHRY, CDR2 SYGVKD. V was pared by 7 bases and J by 2 bases, with 8 bases between. The CDR3 DNA follows: TGTGCCATCAAAGGGGTAAACACCGGGGAGCTGTTTTTT. Translation: CAIKGVNTGELFF.

This clone was detected ten times or more. A much larger clone is a single base away; this may be a read error. The chain joins TRBV28 to TRBJ1-1; D unclear. Germline values: CDR1 MDHEN, CDR2 SYDVKM. The CDR3 has 14 amino acids. Between the trimmed V and J ends, which lost 3 bases and 0 bases, there was a span of 8 bases. The CDR3 region has the DNA TGTGCCAGCAGTTTTAGCAGGTTGAACACTGAAGCTTTCTTT. Translating it yields CASSFSRLNTEAFF.

This clone was observed at least ten times. V gene TRBV5-1 combines with J gene TRBJ2-7; 8 bases fit TRBD1. Looked up from germline, CDR1 is SGHRS and CDR2 is YFSETQ. The length of the CDR3 is 14 residues. Trimming at V came to 0 bases and at J to 3 bases, leaving 2 bases not matched to a gene. The CDR3 DNA is TGCGCCAGCAGCTTGGGTACAGGGGGCTACGAGCAGTACTTC. Its protein product is CASSLGTGGYEQYF.

This clone has at least ten counts. This may come from a read error, since a much larger clone is one base off. The chain recombines TRBV20-1 with TRBJ1-1; D may be TRBD1 (6 bases). From germline, CDR1 is DFQATT and CDR2 SNEGSKA (reference sequence). The CDR3 contains 11 residues. CDR3 sequence: CSARGDTEALF. The DNA of the CDR3 is TGCAGTGCTAGGGGGGACACTGAAGCTCTCTTT.

This clone was counted at least ten times. A much larger clone sits a single nucleotide away, making a read error possible. This rearrangement joins TRBV6-2 or TRBV6-3 to TRBJ2-1; D is unclear. Germline V gene data show CDR1 as MNHEY and CDR2 as SVGEGT. V dropped 0 bases and J dropped 8 bases, with 2 bases sitting between them. The length of the CDR3 is 11 residues. CDR3 sequence: CASSYSYEQFF. DNA for the CDR3: TGTGCCAGCAGTTACTCGTATGAGCAGTTCTTC.

As for this clone: A read error may produce the germline difference seen at one junction end. V and J are TRBV15 and TRBJ2-7; 10 bases map to TRBD2. The germline CDR1 and CDR2 sequences are LNHNV and YYDKDF (reference sequence). The CDR3 loop spans 20 amino acids. The CDR3 coding sequence is TGTGCCACCAGCACAGATATAAGCGGGAGGGCCCTTATACTCTCCTACGAGCAGTGCTTC. Its translation is CATSTDISGRALILSYEQCF.